A single sample gave rise to the 29 T cell receptor beta chains below, sequenced in a study of blood T cell repertoires in COVID-19. Here immunoSEQ multiplex PCR was the method, and the copy in TCRdb shows in-frame clones only, minus some. The table has about 200,000 clones, about 86% seen once. Input material: PBMCs or T cells enriched from blood (not recorded which). Source of these receptors: a woman aged 40-49 years with acute COVID-19.

This sequence joins TRBV4-2 and TRBJ1-2, with D uncertain. CDR3 length: 13 residues. Germline loops: CDR1 LGHNA, CDR2 YNFKEQ. Trimming stripped 6 bases from V and 8 bases from J, with 16 bases between. CDR3 DNA: TGTGCCAGCAGACCACCGCAGGCCGCGGGCTACACCTTC. Protein product: CASRPPQAAGYTF.

The chain recombines TRBV3-1 (or the pseudogene TRBV3-2) with TRBJ2-1; D might be TRBD2 (6 bases). The CDR3 is 19 amino acids. The V gene lost 6 bases and the J gene lost 0 bases, with 24 bases spanning the gap. CDR1 and CDR2 (germline): LGHDT, YNNKEL (reference sequence). CDR3 protein: CASRQRKLEGRGSYNEQFF. CDR3 coding DNA: TGTGCCAGCAGGCAACGGAAGCTGGAGGGCCGGGGCTCCTACAATGAGCAGTTCTTC.

The rearrangement joins TRBV10-2 to TRBJ2-4; D possibly corresponds to TRBD2 (5 bases). This CDR3 region has 17 residues. Trimming cost V 0 bases and J 0 bases, with 12 bases left between them. CDR1 WSHSY and CDR2 SAAADI come from the germline V gene. CDR3 amino acids: CASSESLGGLAKNIQYF. The CDR3 DNA sequence: TGCGCCAGCAGTGAGTCATTAGGAGGACTAGCCAAAAACATTCAGTACTTC.

The gene calls are TRBV18 and TRBJ2-1; 13 bases agree with TRBD2. The CDR3 is 17 residues long. The J segment lost 10 bases and the V segment lost 3 bases, leaving 12 bases of the junction unmatched. Germline loops: CDR1 KGHSH, CDR2 LQKENI. The CDR3 DNA is TGTGCCAGCTCACCGATAACTCGGACTAGCGGGAGAGGGGAGCAGTTCTTC. This translates into CASSPITRTSGRGEQFF.

This chain links TRBV9 with TRBJ2-7; D is unresolved. V lost 0 bases to trimming and J lost 3 bases, with 13 bases between them. Germline V lookup: CDR1 SGDLS, CDR2 YYNGEE. This CDR3 region has 15 residues. The chain's CDR3 is CASSVGASVSYEQYF. CDR3 nucleotide sequence: TGTGCCAGCAGCGTAGGAGCCAGCGTGAGCTACGAGCAGTACTTC.

The chain has TRBV18 and TRBJ2-3, with 9 bases fitting TRBD1. The V and J ends lost 4 bases and 2 bases, in that order; junction bases with no gene match: 7. This CDR3 region has 16 residues. Germline CDR1 reads KGHSH; CDR2 reads LQKENI. CDR3 sequence reads: CASSQQGASNTDTQYF. DNA for the CDR3: TGTGCCAGCTCACAACAGGGGGCCAGCAACACAGATACGCAGTATTTT.

J is TRBJ2-5 and V is TRBV18; 7 bases are shared with TRBD1. With 6 bases clipped from V and 2 bases from J, the junction kept 3 bases outside the gene matches. There are 13 residues in the CDR3. Looked up from germline, CDR1 is KGHSH and CDR2 is LQKENI. The DNA for the CDR3 is TGTGCCAGCTCCCGGGGACAGCAAGAGACCCAGTACTTC. This sequence encodes CASSRGQQETQYF.

The chain carries TRBV28 and TRBJ1-5, with D possibly being TRBD1 (5 bases). CDR3 length: 15 residues. Looked up from germline, CDR1 is MDHEN and CDR2 is SYDVKM. V was trimmed by 2 bases and J by 5 bases, leaving 13 bases between them. CDR3 nucleotides: TGTGCCAGCAGTTTAGGAAGCAGGGCCTATCAGCCCCAGCATTTT. Translating gives CASSLGSRAYQPQHF. The whole variable domain, filled in from reference TRBV28 and TRBJ1-5, reads DVKVTQSSRYLVKRTGEKVFLECVQDMDHENMFWYRQDPGLGLRLIYFSYDVKMKEKGDIPEGYSVSREKKERFSLILESASTNQTSMYLCASSLGSRAYQPQHFGDGTRLSIL.

This clone has just a few counts. The V call is TRBV27, the J call TRBJ2-7, with 9 bases that match TRBD1. V was pared by 1 base and J by 4 bases, with 11 bases of the junction left unmatched. The CDR3 runs to 17 residues. Germline values: CDR1 MNHEY, CDR2 SMNVEV (reference sequence). CDR3 nucleotide sequence: TGTGCCAGCAGTTTATATGTGTGGGGACAGGGTATTTACGAGCAGTACTTC. Protein product: CASSLYVWGQGIYEQYF.

The genes are TRBV24-1 and TRBJ1-1; D gene unclear. Germline assignment: CDR1 KGHDR and CDR2 SFDVKD. The CDR3 sequence is 14 residues long. The V and J ends lost 6 bases and 2 bases respectively, with 12 bases between them. In DNA, the CDR3 is TGTGCCACCAGTACCCCGGAGAAAAACACTGAAGCTTTCTTT. Its protein product is CATSTPEKNTEAFF.

This chain joins TRBV28 and TRBJ2-1, with 14 bases identical to TRBD2. The CDR3 is 15 amino acids. Trimming removed 5 bases from V and 9 bases from J; junction bases left unmatched: 6. Germline lookup yields CDR1 MDHEN and CDR2 SYDVKM. The CDR3 region has the DNA TGTGCCAGCAGTGGGACTAGCGGGAGATTCATTGAGCAGTTCTTC. It is translated as CASSGTSGRFIEQFF. The entire variable domain, with the rest obtained from reference TRBV28 and TRBJ2-1, is as follows: DVKVTQSSRYLVKRTGEKVFLECVQDMDHENMFWYRQDPGLGLRLIYFSYDVKMKEKGDIPEGYSVSREKKERFSLILESASTNQTSMYLCASSGTSGRFIEQFFGPGTRLTVL.

The J gene is TRBJ2-5, the V gene TRBV11-2; 9 positions agree with TRBD2. V gave up 5 bases and J gave up 5 bases; unmatched junction bases: 6. This CDR3 contains 14 residues. The germline CDR1 and CDR2 sequences are SGHAT and FQNNGV. The CDR3 coding sequence is TGTGCCAGCAGCCTGCGGGAGGGCCGCGAGACCCAGTACTTC. Translating it yields CASSLREGRETQYF.

The chain has TRBV28 and TRBJ1-5; 8 bases fit TRBD1. Germline V gives CDR1 MDHEN, CDR2 SYDVKM. CDR3 length: 15 amino acids. Unmatched junction bases numbered 8, after V lost 8 bases and J lost 2 bases. The CDR3 DNA reads TGTGCCAGCGTTCGACAGGGGACTCGCAATCAGCCCCAGCATTTT. Protein product: CASVRQGTRNQPQHF.

CDR3 in amino acids: CASSLTEAYTF. CDR3 bases: TGTGCCAGCAGCTTAACGGAGGCATACACCTTC. The V gene is TRBV7-2, the J gene TRBJ1-2; D remains unclear. V lost 2 bases and J 11 bases, leaving 9 bases between the germline ends. This CDR3 has 11 amino acids. Per the germline V gene, CDR1 is SGHTA and CDR2 is FQGNSA.

The V gene is TRBV2, the J gene TRBJ2-7, with 9 bases matching TRBD2. In germline, CDR1 is SNHLY, CDR2 FYNNEI. The CDR3 consists of 16 residues. V was pared by 4 bases and J by 6 bases, with 13 bases of the junction left unmatched. The CDR3 here is CASSGSSGTPLFEQYF. The CDR3 DNA sequence: TGTGCCAGCAGTGGCTCTAGCGGGACACCCCTCTTCGAGCAGTACTTC.

The CDR3 region has the DNA TGTGCCAGCAGCTCCGGACAGACGAGCTCTGGAAACACCATATATTTT. This sequence encodes CASSSGQTSSGNTIYF. V usage is TRBV9 and J usage is TRBJ1-3, with a possible D match to TRBD1 (6 bases). Per germline, CDR1 SGDLS and CDR2 YYNGEE. CDR3 length: 16 amino acids. V lost 4 bases to trimming and J lost 0 bases, with 14 bases between them.

CDR3 region: CASSYDRGSGNTIYF. DNA of the CDR3: TGTGCCAGCAGTTACGACAGGGGCTCTGGAAACACCATATATTTT. V is TRBV6-5 and J is TRBJ1-3, with 8 bases identical to TRBD1. Trimming cost V 2 bases and J 0 bases; bases outside gene matches: 0. CDR3 length: 15 residues. Germline CDR1 reads MNHEY; CDR2 reads SVGAGI.

This chain joins TRBV18 and TRBJ1-4, with 7 bases matching TRBD1. CDR1 is KGHSH, CDR2 LQKENI, per germline. V shed 1 base, J shed 5 bases, and the junction held 10 bases outside the gene matches. The CDR3 consists of 17 residues. CDR3 in DNA: TGTGCCAGCTCACCACGAGTAAAGGGGGCCCTAAATGAAAAACTGTTTTTT. Its translation: CASSPRVKGALNEKLFF.

This clone occurred once. The chain joins TRBV10-2 to TRBJ1-5; 7 bases fit TRBD1. Losses at the gene ends were 10 bases for V and 2 bases for J; bases not matched to a gene: 14. Germline-derived CDR1 and CDR2 are WSHSY and SAAADI. CDR3 length: 16 amino acids. The CDR3 DNA reads TGCGCCACCAGCCGGGACAGTATTAATGGCAATCAGCCCCAGCATTTT. As protein: CATSRDSINGNQPQHF.

Regarding this clone: The sample has other DNA sequences that encode this CDR3 too. The gene calls are TRBV5-4 and TRBJ2-5, with 9 nucleotides matching TRBD1. The J segment lost 2 bases and the V segment lost 3 bases, leaving 5 bases of the junction unmatched. The CDR3 runs to 15 residues. The V gene's germline CDR1 is SGHNT and CDR2 YYREEE (reference sequence). The chain's CDR3 is CASSSSGTGQETQYF. In nucleotides, the CDR3 is TGTGCCAGCAGCTCGAGTGGGACAGGGCAAGAGACCCAGTACTTC. Full variable domain (outside the CDR3, taken from reference TRBV5-4 and TRBJ2-5): ETGVTQSPTHLIKTRGQQVTLRCSSQSGHNTVSWYQQALGQGPQFIFQYYREEENGRGNFPPRFSGLQFPNYSSELNVNALELDDSALYLCASSSSGTGQETQYFGPGTRLLVL.

J is TRBJ2-3 and V is TRBV7-2; D not certain. Germline V gene lookup returns CDR1 SGHTA and CDR2 FQGNSA. V was pared by 1 base and J by 6 bases, with 8 bases between. The CDR3 runs 13 residues. The CDR3 nucleotides read TGTGCCAGCAGCTTAGAGTCCAGGGATACGCAGTATTTT. Translated, it gives CASSLESRDTQYF.

V usage is TRBV18 and J usage is TRBJ2-7, with 9 bases fitting TRBD2. Unmatched junction bases numbered 4, after V lost 4 bases and J lost 0 bases. The germline V gene has CDR1 KGHSH and CDR2 LQKENI. The length of the CDR3 is 15 residues. Here the CDR3 DNA reads TGTGCCAGCTCACTGACTAGCGGCAGCTCCTACGAGCAGTACTTC. Translation: CASSLTSGSSYEQYF.

The chain is built from TRBV18 and TRBJ2-7; maybe TRBD2 (5 bases). With 3 bases removed from V and 0 bases from J, the gap between germline ends came to 6 bases. This CDR3 has 13 amino acids. Per germline, CDR1 KGHSH and CDR2 LQKENI. The CDR3 here is CASSPGDSYEQYF. CDR3 DNA sequence: TGTGCCAGCTCACCGGGAGACTCCTACGAGCAGTACTTC.

The rearrangement joins TRBV18 to TRBJ1-2, with TRBD1 identical over 10 bases. CDR3 length: 16 amino acids. The trim removed 1 base at V and 6 bases at J, leaving 8 bases unmatched. Per germline, CDR1 KGHSH and CDR2 LQKENI. In nucleotides, the CDR3 is TGTGCCAGCTCACCACGGACAGGGGGTGGGACGGATGGCTACACCTTC. Its translation: CASSPRTGGGTDGYTF.

V usage is TRBV12-3 or TRBV12-4 and J usage is TRBJ2-1, with D maybe TRBD2 (6 bases). Between the trimmed V and J ends, which lost 6 bases and 7 bases, there was a span of 10 bases. The CDR3 covers 12 residues. CDR3 sequence: CASRLGGNEQFF. The CDR3 DNA is TGTGCCAGCAGGCTAGGAGGGAATGAGCAGTTCTTC.

The CDR3 protein is CASATGGAGGTDTQYF. In nucleotides, the CDR3 is TGTGCCAGCGCCACAGGGGGAGCTGGGGGCACAGATACGCAGTATTTT. The chain has TRBV28 and TRBJ2-3; 8 bases map to TRBD1. Germline V gene lookup returns CDR1 MDHEN and CDR2 SYDVKM. V shed 8 bases and J 1 base; nucleotides not matched to a gene: 11. CDR3 length equals 16 residues.

The rearrangement joins TRBV5-1 to TRBJ2-1; a possible D gene is TRBD1 (6 bases). With 4 bases removed from V and 2 bases from J, the gap between germline ends came to 13 bases. Per the germline V gene, CDR1 is SGHRS and CDR2 is YFSETQ. The CDR3 spans 15 residues. In DNA form, the CDR3 reads TGCGCCAGCAGCCCCGTGACAGGCACCTACAATGAGCAGTTCTTC. Translating it yields CASSPVTGTYNEQFF.

This sequence joins TRBV28 and TRBJ1-4; D is perhaps TRBD1 (6 bases). Trimming took 5 bases from V and 5 from J, leaving 12 bases between them. CDR3 length equals 14 residues. Germline assignment: CDR1 MDHEN and CDR2 SYDVKM. In DNA, the CDR3 is TGTGCCAGCAGTCTAGGGGGACGAAATGAAAAACTGTTTTTT. Its translation: CASSLGGRNEKLFF.

This rearrangement joins TRBV11-3 to TRBJ2-5, with 9 bases fitting TRBD1. This CDR3 is built from 16 residues. After removal of 4 bases from V and 4 bases from J, the junction contained 10 bases not matched to a gene. Germline CDR1 reads SGHNT; CDR2 reads YENEEA. In DNA form, the CDR3 reads TGTGCCAGCAGCTCGGCCGGGACAGGGCAGGGAGAGACCCAGTACTTC. Translating it yields CASSSAGTGQGETQYF.